This T cell receptor (beta chain) was recorded in a study of T-cell reconstitution after alpha-beta-depleted transplantation in children. Preparation of the TCRbeta library was carried out with unique molecular identifiers. TCRdb used MiXCR to reprocess the PCR reads, holding one entry per CDR3 protein. This table holds about 610,000 distinct CDR3 sequences, more than 9% found once. Germline CDR1 DFQATT, CDR2 SNEGSKA (reference sequence). The CDR3 sequence is 14 residues long. The J segment lost 3 bases and the V segment lost 3 bases, leaving 5 bases of the junction unmatched. Notes on this clonotype: A much larger clonotype is one base distant, so this may be a read error.

The receptor's source is a human donor who donated a stem cell graft to a child with acute myeloid leukemia. This specimen was PBMCs from the stem cell graft donor, taken from the stem cell graft. The chain carries TRBV20-1 and TRBJ2-7; 10 nucleotides line up with TRBD2. CDR3 region: CSASDASGSYEQYF. CDR3 DNA: TGCAGTGCTAGTGATGCTAGCGGGAGCTACGAGCAGTACTTC.